The 29 T cell receptor beta chains given below trace back to one sample, sequenced in a study of T cell responses to AZD1222 COVID-19 vaccine. Here immunoSEQ multiplex PCR was the method, and the copy in TCRdb shows in-frame clones only, minus some. The sample shows around 95,000 clones, 88% of them seen only once. Sequencing used peripheral blood, obtained on day 0 of AZD1222 vaccination. Receptor source: an adult in good health.

This clone has a handful of counts. V is TRBV19 and J is TRBJ1-3; D is undetermined. Germline V lookup: CDR1 LNHDA, CDR2 SQIVND (reference sequence). This CDR3 has 18 residues. Trimming removed 10 bases from V and 0 bases from J, with 25 bases in between. DNA of the CDR3: TGTGCCACCCTACCCGGGGTGTCCCGGCGGATCTCTGGAAACACCATATATTTT. Its translation is CATLPGVSRRISGNTIYF.

The CDR3 is CASSPTSMNTEAFF. CDR3 bases: TGTGCCAGTAGTCCCACATCGATGAACACTGAAGCTTTCTTT. The chain has TRBV19 and TRBJ1-1; D is undetermined. Trimming pared 5 bases from V and 0 bases from J, leaving 10 bases between. The CDR3 spans 14 residues. CDR1 is LNHDA, CDR2 SQIVND, per germline (reference sequence).

The chain recombines TRBV4-2 with TRBJ2-1, with 12 nucleotides matching TRBD2. The V and J ends lost 1 base and 0 bases, in that order; junction bases with no gene match: 10. The CDR3 sequence is 20 residues long. Germline-derived CDR1 and CDR2 are LGHNA and YNFKEQ. CDR3 nucleotides: TGTGCCAGCAGCCAAGTGGGGCTAGCGGGAGGGCCGAACTCCTACAATGAGCAGTTCTTC. It encodes CASSQVGLAGGPNSYNEQFF.

The chain recombines TRBV30 with TRBJ1-2; D unresolved. The V end lost 1 base, the J end lost 4 bases, and 13 bases lay between the germline ends. CDR1 is GTSNPN and CDR2 is SVGIG in the germline V gene (reference sequence). The CDR3 is made up of 14 amino acids. CDR3 bases: TGTGCCTGGAGTGGTTCAGGAAGGGCCTATGGCTACACCTTC. This encodes CAWSGSGRAYGYTF.

The genes are TRBV19 and TRBJ1-5; D is unclear. The CDR3 length is 14 residues. CDR1 is LNHDA and CDR2 is SQIVND in the germline V gene (reference sequence). V was cut by 5 bases and J by 0 bases, with 8 bases left in between. This CDR3 reads CASSVQNSNQPQHF. The CDR3 nucleotides read TGTGCCAGTAGTGTACAAAATAGCAATCAGCCCCAGCATTTT.

This sequence joins TRBV7-9 and TRBJ1-5; tentative D call: TRBD1 (6 bases). The CDR3 runs to 16 residues. Trimming left V 5 bases short and J 2 bases short, with 16 bases between. Germline CDR1 and CDR2: SEHNR and FQNEAQ (reference sequence). The CDR3 DNA is TGTGCCAGCAGCCCCCACGAGGGGGTTGGCAATCAGCCCCAGCATTTT. It translates to CASSPHEGVGNQPQHF.

V is TRBV6-1 and J is TRBJ1-4; D uncertain. Germline CDR1 is MNHNS and CDR2 is SASEGT. V gave up 3 bases and J gave up 8 bases, with 13 bases separating them. The CDR3 totals 14 residues. The CDR3 DNA reads as TGTGCCAGCAGTGAGGGAGGGTTGGCGGAAAAACTGTTTTTT. This encodes CASSEGGLAEKLFF.

The chain carries TRBV28 and TRBJ2-1; D may be TRBD1 or TRBD2 (5 bases each). Germline V CDR1 and CDR2: MDHEN, SYDVKM. This CDR3 comprises 18 residues. V dropped 3 bases and J dropped 5 bases, with 23 bases sitting between them. The CDR3 region is CASSFFDFAGTLNNEQFF. The CDR3 bases are TGTGCCAGCAGTTTTTTTGATTTTGCCGGGACCCTTAACAATGAGCAGTTCTTC.

This chain joins TRBV9 and TRBJ1-6; D unresolved. The CDR3 is 15 amino acids. The germline V gene encodes CDR1 SGDLS and CDR2 YYNGEE. The V end was cut by 0 bases, the J end by 7 bases, with 11 bases between. The CDR3 protein is CASSVGRLTNSPLHF. The CDR3 bases are TGTGCCAGCAGCGTAGGTCGTCTGACAAATTCACCCCTCCACTTT.

The rearrangement joins TRBV29-1 to TRBJ2-2; 9 bases match TRBD2. The CDR3 totals 14 residues. CDR1 is SQVTM, CDR2 ANQGSEA, per germline. J was trimmed by 5 bases and V by 3 bases; bases with no gene match: 4. CDR3 region: CSVEREGRTGELFF. CDR3 sequence (DNA): TGCAGCGTTGAGCGGGAGGGCCGGACCGGGGAGCTGTTTTTT.

This sequence joins TRBV25-1 and TRBJ1-3; D ambiguous. The CDR3 extends over 14 amino acids. Trimming took 0 bases from V and 0 from J, leaving 3 bases between them. CDR1 is MGHDK, CDR2 SYGVNS, per germline. DNA of the CDR3: TGTGCCAGCAGTGAATACAGCTCTGGAAACACCATATATTTT. Translated: CASSEYSSGNTIYF.

This clone was counted at least ten times. J is TRBJ2-3 and V is TRBV4-2, with 12 bases that match TRBD2. Germline values: CDR1 LGHNA, CDR2 YNFKEQ. J gave up 1 base and V 0 bases, and 8 bases lay outside the gene matches. This CDR3 spans 19 amino acids. CDR3 nucleotide sequence: TGTGCCAGCAGCCAAGAAGGGCTAGCGGGAGGGCCTGGCACAGATACGCAGTATTTT. This encodes CASSQEGLAGGPGTDTQYF.

The chain couples TRBV9 to TRBJ1-6, with 8 bases matching TRBD1. Per germline, CDR1 SGDLS and CDR2 YYNGEE. Unmatched junction bases numbered 6, after V lost 3 bases and J lost 10 bases. The CDR3 runs 14 residues. DNA for the CDR3: TGTGCCAGCAGCGGTTCAGGGGGCCAATCACCCCTCCACTTT. Its protein is CASSGSGGQSPLHF.

The chain carries TRBV10-3 and TRBJ2-1; TRBD2 aligns across 10 bases. The CDR3 contains 14 residues. The V gene end was trimmed by 7 bases and the J gene end by 3 bases; junction bases not matched to a gene: 3. Per the germline V gene, CDR1 is ENHRY and CDR2 is SYGVKD. The CDR3 sequence: CAINPSGSYNEQFF. CDR3 in DNA: TGTGCCATCAACCCTAGCGGGAGCTACAATGAGCAGTTCTTC.

The rearrangement uses TRBV28 and TRBJ1-5; possibly TRBD1 for D (5 bases). CDR1 is MDHEN, CDR2 SYDVKM, per germline. Trimming took off 5 bases at V and 1 base at J, with 18 bases between the two ends. This CDR3 region has 17 residues. The CDR3 bases are TGTGCCAGCAGTACAACGATACGGGGGTTCAGCAATCAGCCCCAGCATTTT. Translating gives CASSTTIRGFSNQPQHF.

The chain carries TRBV5-8 and TRBJ1-3; D gene unclear. This CDR3 comprises 17 residues. Per germline, CDR1 SGHTS and CDR2 YDEGEE. Trimming left V 4 bases short and J 0 bases short, with 17 bases between. In DNA, the CDR3 is TGTGCCAGCAGCACTACAACGGTCCCGGGCTCTGGAAACACCATATATTTT. Translation gives CASSTTTVPGSGNTIYF.

Notes on this clone: The germline gene is not matched at one end of the junction; a read error may be the cause. This chain joins TRBV5-1 and TRBJ2-5, with 7 bases aligning to TRBD1. From germline, CDR1 is SGHRS and CDR2 YFSETQ. The CDR3 runs to 12 residues. CDR3 loop: CASSSGQVKWNF. CDR3 coding DNA: TGCGCCAGCAGCTCCGGACAGGTCAAGTGGAACTTC.

The chain recombines TRBV3-1 (or the pseudogene TRBV3-2) with TRBJ1-1, with no clear D. V gave up 0 bases and J gave up 6 bases, with 8 bases separating them. CDR1 and CDR2 from the germline V gene are LGHDT and YNNKEL (reference sequence). CDR3 length: 13 residues. The CDR3 here is CASSQDAAAEAFF. The CDR3 DNA follows: TGTGCCAGCAGCCAAGATGCGGCAGCTGAAGCTTTCTTT.

This sequence joins TRBV5-1 and TRBJ1-1; 9 positions agree with TRBD1. CDR3 size: 17 residues. The trim removed 4 bases at V and 0 bases at J, leaving 10 bases unmatched. Germline assignment: CDR1 SGHRS and CDR2 YFSETQ. CDR3: CASSVDYRGLMNTEAFF. The CDR3 DNA sequence: TGCGCCAGCAGCGTGGATTACAGGGGGCTCATGAACACTGAAGCTTTCTTT.

In its sample, this clone was seen a few times. The V call is TRBV7-9, the J call TRBJ1-1; D ambiguous. This CDR3 comprises 14 residues. Trimming removed 2 bases at V and 5 bases at J, with 12 bases between. Germline CDR1 is SEHNR and CDR2 is FQNEAQ (reference sequence). In DNA form, the CDR3 reads TGTGCCAGCAGCTTAACCTGGACGGGGACTGAAGCTTTCTTT. Amino acids: CASSLTWTGTEAFF. The full variable domain, its missing parts supplied by reference TRBV7-9 and TRBJ1-1, is DTGVSQNPRHKITKRGQNVTFRCDPISEHNRLYWYRQTLGQGPEFLTYFQNEAQLEKSRLLSDRFSAERPKGSFSTLEIQRTEQGDSAMYLCASSLTWTGTEAFFGQGTRLTVV.

The genes are TRBV4-2 and TRBJ1-1; 7 nucleotides agree with TRBD1. The J segment lost 6 bases and the V segment lost 0 bases, leaving 4 bases of the junction unmatched. This CDR3 region has 14 residues. Germline values: CDR1 LGHNA, CDR2 YNFKEQ. The CDR3 spells CASSQERGLAEAFF. The CDR3 coding sequence is TGTGCCAGCAGCCAAGAAAGGGGGCTGGCTGAAGCTTTCTTT.

This clone was detected once. The chain carries TRBV29-1 and TRBJ1-1; no firm D call. Trimming took 6 bases from V and 0 from J, leaving 17 bases between them. This CDR3 has 15 amino acids. Germline values: CDR1 SQVTM, CDR2 ANQGSEA. For the CDR3, the DNA is TGCAGCGTCCGCATCAGTTGGAGGATGAACACTGAAGCTTTCTTT. It is translated as CSVRISWRMNTEAFF.

The V and J genes are TRBV7-9 and TRBJ1-1, with D possibly TRBD1 on 5 matching bases. Germline lookup yields CDR1 SEHNR and CDR2 FQNEAQ (reference sequence). There are 14 residues in the CDR3. V dropped 4 bases and J dropped 4 bases, with 13 bases sitting between them. The CDR3 DNA reads TGTGCCAGCAGCTGGGAAGGGGCGATCACTGAAGCTTTCTTT. It codes for CASSWEGAITEAFF. The whole variable domain, remainder taken from reference TRBV7-9 and TRBJ1-1, is DTGVSQNPRHKITKRGQNVTFRCDPISEHNRLYWYRQTLGQGPEFLTYFQNEAQLEKSRLLSDRFSAERPKGSFSTLEIQRTEQGDSAMYLCASSWEGAITEAFFGQGTRLTVV.

The V gene is TRBV27, the J gene TRBJ1-5, with TRBD1 identical over 7 bases. The V gene's germline CDR1 is MNHEY and CDR2 SMNVEV (reference sequence). The CDR3 spans 14 residues. The ends lost 5 bases at V and 2 bases at J; junction bases unmatched: 3. The CDR3 region has the DNA TGTGCCAGCAGTGCCGGGACAGGCAATCAGCCCCAGCATTTT. It yields the protein CASSAGTGNQPQHF.

V and J are TRBV19 and TRBJ2-1; 14 bases are shared with TRBD2. CDR1 is LNHDA, CDR2 SQIVND, per germline (reference sequence). The CDR3 extends over 19 amino acids. The trim removed 2 bases at V and 2 bases at J, leaving 8 bases unmatched. Here the CDR3 DNA reads TGTGCCAGTAGTATAACCGGGACTAGCGGGAGTATCGCCTACAATGAGCAGTTCTTC. Encoded protein: CASSITGTSGSIAYNEQFF.

This rearrangement joins TRBV10-3 to TRBJ1-5, with 8 positions matching TRBD1. V was clipped by 5 bases and J by 2 bases; unmatched bases: 5. Germline V gene sequence: CDR1 ENHRY, CDR2 SYGVKD. The CDR3 covers 15 residues. The CDR3 DNA reads TGTGCCATCAGTCCGGGACAGGTAGGCAATCAGCCCCAGCATTTT. This codes for CAISPGQVGNQPQHF.

The V call is TRBV27, the J call TRBJ1-2; D perhaps matches TRBD1 (6 bases). Per germline, CDR1 MNHEY and CDR2 SMNVEV (reference sequence). The V end lost 3 bases, the J end lost 14 bases, and 19 bases lay between the germline ends. The CDR3 runs 13 residues. The CDR3 is CASSLGAAYLQTF. DNA of the CDR3: TGTGCCAGCAGTTTGGGGGCAGCTTATCTCCAGACCTTC.

V is TRBV30 and J is TRBJ2-7; 8 positions match TRBD1. Per the germline V gene, CDR1 is GTSNPN and CDR2 is SVGIG (reference sequence). The CDR3 is 13 amino acids. V gave up 5 bases and J gave up 1 base; unmatched junction bases: 4. The CDR3 sequence: CAWEQGGSYEQYF. In nucleotides, the CDR3 is TGTGCCTGGGAACAGGGGGGTTCCTACGAGCAGTACTTC.

The CDR3: CASSIGWNSPLHF. In DNA form, the CDR3 reads TGTGCCAGTAGTATAGGGTGGAATTCACCCCTCCACTTT. This chain links TRBV19 with TRBJ1-6, with D hard to call. Germline CDR1 reads LNHDA; CDR2 reads SQIVND (reference sequence). The CDR3 loop spans 13 amino acids. V was pared by 1 base and J by 7 bases, with 5 bases between.